This TCR beta chain was sequenced during a study of glioma-infiltrating T cells. This clonotype was counted between two and nine times. The V and J ends lost 8 bases and 7 bases, in that order; junction bases with no gene match: 13. This CDR3 comprises 14 residues. Germline values: CDR1 DFQATT, CDR2 SNEGSKA (reference sequence). The iRepertoire nested amplicon-rescue multiplex PCR amplified TCR alpha and beta CDR3s from RNA. Each CDR3 protein gets one entry after TCRdb re-called the multiplex PCR reads with MiXCR. The sample has about 400,000 distinct CDR3 sequences, roughly two fifths seen once. This sequence originates from a human donor with low-grade glioma or glioblastoma, undergoing nonglioma brain surgery, or in good health (not recorded which). J is TRBJ2-1 and V is TRBV20-1; 8 bases agree with TRBD2. Input material: glioma tissue, nonneoplastic brain tissue, or PBMCs (not recorded which). CDR3 residues: CSQRTIAGLNEQFF. In DNA form, the CDR3 reads TGCAGTCAACGGACTATAGCGGGGTTAAATGAGCAGTTCTTC.